Listed below are T cell receptor beta chains from one sample, sequenced in a study of early stage breast cancer tumors. The table came from immunoSEQ multiplex PCR; TCRdb's copy has only in-frame clones and leaves some out. This table has fewer than 70,000 clones, roughly 80% appearing once. Input material: blood. The receptor source for this set is a person aged 25 to 40 with breast cancer. Both conserved end residues are part of each CDR3. The order of the fields is CDR3 length, V gene, D gene, J gene, clone size, CDR3 protein, CDR3 DNA. D genes are given only for firm matches. Size values are once, few and many counts, or a class for expanded clones, and some rows have none.

15	TRBV5-5	TRBD1	TRBJ1-5	.	CASSLRDRRDQPQHF	TGTGCCAGCAGCTTGCGGGACAGACGGGATCAGCCCCAGCATTTT
13	TRBV4-2	TRBD1	TRBJ2-5	.	CASSQTGQETQYF	TGTGCCAGCAGCCAGACAGGGCAAGAGACCCAGTACTTC
20	TRBV30	TRBD2	TRBJ2-4	.	CAWSVRVLADIISKGNIQYF	TGTGCCTGGAGTGTACGGGTACTAGCGGACATTATCTCTAAGGGAAACATTCAGTACTTC
13	TRBV5-1	.	TRBJ2-7	.	CASSLAVLGEQYF	TGCGCCAGCAGCTTGGCCGTGCTGGGCGAGCAGTACTTC
20	TRBV7-8	TRBD1	TRBJ2-7	.	CASTPRADRVALGHSYEQYF	TGTGCCAGCACCCCTAGGGCGGACAGGGTGGCCCTCGGACACTCCTACGAGCAGTACTTC
16	TRBV18	TRBD1	TRBJ2-3	.	CASSPFWDRVKGTQYF	TGTGCCAGCTCACCATTCTGGGACAGGGTGAAAGGTACGCAGTATTTT
16	TRBV5-1	.	TRBJ1-4	.	CASSLQTGVSNEKLFF	TGCGCCAGCAGCCTTCAGACGGGGGTGAGCAATGAAAAACTGTTTTTT
13	TRBV19	.	TRBJ2-7	.	CASSIGHSYEQYF	TGTGCCAGTAGTATTGGACACTCCTACGAGCAGTACTTC
17	TRBV7-9	TRBD2	TRBJ2-2	.	CASSLQTSGDRTGELFF	TGTGCCAGCAGCTTACAGACTAGCGGGGACAGAACCGGGGAGCTGTTTTTT
14	TRBV4-2	.	TRBJ1-2	.	CASSQLQGPGGYTF	TGTGCCAGCAGCCAACTCCAAGGGCCGGGAGGCTACACCTTC
12	TRBV27	.	TRBJ1-5	.	CASRGVNQPQHF	TGTGCCAGCAGGGGAGTCAATCAGCCCCAGCATTTT
11	TRBV2	.	TRBJ2-7	.	CASSASVLPLF	TGTGCCAGCAGTGCCTCGGTCCTTCCTTTATTC
16	TRBV7-8	.	TRBJ2-5	.	CASSLGTRGIGETQYF	TGTGCCAGCAGCTTAGGGACTAGGGGGATCGGGGAGACCCAGTACTTC
12	TRBV19	.	TRBJ1-1	.	CASSPTPGNAFF	TGTGCCAGTAGCCCGACACCTGGGAACGCTTTCTTT
12	TRBV4-1	.	TRBJ1-2	few	CASSQYTQDYTF	TGCGCCAGCAGCCAATATACACAGGACTACACCTTC
14	TRBV7-3	.	TRBJ2-2	.	CASSWDNRDGELFF	TGTGCCAGCAGCTGGGACAACCGAGACGGGGAGCTGTTTTTT
12	TRBV5-5	.	TRBJ1-1	few	CASTSRGNEAFF	TGTGCCAGCACCTCCAGGGGCAATGAAGCTTTCTTT
15	TRBV5-1	.	TRBJ1-3	.	CASSLEGGSGNTIYF	TGCGCCAGCAGCTTGGAAGGGGGGTCTGGAAACACCATATATTTT
12	TRBV7-9	.	TRBJ1-5	.	CASSLVGQPQHF	TGTGCCAGCAGCTTAGTGGGGCAGCCCCAGCATTTT
13	TRBV11-3	.	TRBJ2-7	.	CASSLYRDYEQYF	TGTGCCAGCAGCTTATACAGGGACTACGAGCAGTACTTC
15	TRBV7-3	.	TRBJ1-1	.	CASSPQGEANTEAFF	TGTGCCAGCAGCCCACAGGGTGAGGCGAACACTGAAGCTTTCTTT
13	TRBV18	.	TRBJ2-3	.	CASSPLGTDTQYF	TGTGCCAGCTCACCACTAGGCACAGATACGCAGTATTTT
14	TRBV18	.	TRBJ1-1	.	CASSPSGEATEAFF	TGTGCCAGCTCACCATCCGGGGAGGCCACTGAAGCTTTCTTT
13	TRBV7-6	.	TRBJ1-2	once	CASRARGGDGYTF	TGTGCCAGCAGGGCTAGGGGGGGTGATGGCTACACCTTC
14	TRBV19	TRBD2	TRBJ2-7	.	CASSTGGPTYEQYF	TGTGCCAGTAGTACGGGAGGCCCGACCTACGAGCAGTACTTC
15	TRBV5-5	.	TRBJ2-1	.	CASSPPSVMSNEQFF	TGTGCCAGCAGCCCTCCTTCAGTAATGTCCAATGAGCAGTTCTTC
12	TRBV6-1	TRBD1	TRBJ2-7	few	CASITGGYEQYF	TGTGCCAGCATAACAGGGGGCTACGAGCAGTACTTC
11	TRBV11-2	.	TRBJ2-7	few	CATRRGYEQYF	TGTGCCACCCGTCGGGGCTACGAGCAGTACTTC